These T cell receptor beta chains were read from a single sample in a study of blood T cell repertoires in COVID-19. Libraries were prepared by immunoSEQ multiplex PCR; TCRdb keeps only in-frame clonotypes and omits some of them. The sample has roughly 50,000 clones; around 86% are singletons. The sample comprised peripheral blood. These receptors were collected from a man in his 70s with acute or convalescent COVID-19. Each CDR3 is given with its conserved first and last residue. The D gene is left open where the match is weak. Rows may omit the clone size; those that give it use once, few, many or a size class.

clone_size	d_call	v_call	j_call	cdr3_nt	cdr3_aa
-	TRBD1	TRBV7-2	TRBJ2-7	TGTGCCAGCAGCTCGACAGGGTTTGCCTACGAGCAGTACTTC	CASSSTGFAYEQYF
-	-	TRBV5-1	TRBJ2-2	TGCGCCAGCAGCTTGGTAGTCTCCGGGGAGCTGTTTTTT	CASSLVVSGELFF
-	TRBD1	TRBV24-1	TRBJ1-5	TGTGCCACCAGTGATGGGACAGAGCACAATCAGCCCCAGCATTTT	CATSDGTEHNQPQHF
-	-	TRBV24-1	TRBJ2-3	TGTGCCACCAGTGTCTCGTTAAGCACAGATACGCAGTATTTT	CATSVSLSTDTQYF
few	-	TRBV5-1	TRBJ2-2	TGCGCCAGCAGTACAGGGGTAGCGGCGAACACCGGGGAGCTGTTTTTT	CASSTGVAANTGELFF
-	-	TRBV5-4	TRBJ2-1	TGTGCCAGCAGCTTGTCGGCAGGGGACAATGAGCAGTTCTTC	CASSLSAGDNEQFF
-	TRBD1	TRBV6-6	TRBJ1-6	TGTGCCAGCTCCGGGACAGGGATTTCACCCCTCCACTTT	CASSGTGISPLHF
-	TRBD1	TRBV5-1	TRBJ1-2	TGCGCCAGCAGCTCTTCCGGGACAGGGTCCTATGGCTACACCTTC	CASSSSGTGSYGYTF
-	TRBD2	TRBV27	TRBJ2-2	TGTGCCAGCAGCTGGGGGGCGGGAGGGCCTGGCGGGGAGCTGTTTTTT	CASSWGAGGPGGELFF
-	-	TRBV29-1	TRBJ2-3	TGCAGCGTTGAAAGAGGAGGGCCGCGTACAGATACGCAGTATTTT	CSVERGGPRTDTQYF
-	TRBD1	TRBV6-4	TRBJ1-1	TGTGCCAGCAGTGGAACCGGGACAGATAACACTGAAGCTTTCTTT	CASSGTGTDNTEAFF
once	-	TRBV5-1	TRBJ2-3	TGCGCCAGCAGCTTGGCCGGGGGCACAGATACGCAGTATTTT	CASSLAGGTDTQYF
-	-	TRBV6-4	TRBJ1-1	TGTGCCAGCAGTGACTCGATCAAGGGGGTAAAACGAGAGGACACTGAAGCTTTCTTT	CASSDSIKGVKREDTEAFF
-	TRBD1	TRBV11-3	TRBJ2-5	TGTGCCAGCAGCTTGGGACAGGGGGCCGAGACCCAGTACTTC	CASSLGQGAETQYF
-	TRBD1	TRBV10-1	TRBJ2-5	TGCGCCAGCAGTGGAGGGACAGGGGTAGCAGAGACCCAGTACTTC	CASSGGTGVAETQYF
-	-	TRBV27	TRBJ1-1	TGTGCCAGCAGTTTATTTTCGGGGAACACTGAAGCTTTCTTT	CASSLFSGNTEAFF
-	TRBD1	TRBV7-2	TRBJ1-2	TGTGCCAGCAGCACGACAGGGGGCGGTGGCTACACCTTC	CASSTTGGGGYTF
-	-	TRBV5-1	TRBJ1-4	TGCGCCAGCAGCACCGGACTTGGGGTACAGGAAAAACTGTTTTTT	CASSTGLGVQEKLFF
-	TRBD1	TRBV7-2	TRBJ1-5	TGTGCCAGCAGCATAGGGACAGGGGATCAGCCCCAGCATTTT	CASSIGTGDQPQHF